This T cell receptor beta chain is drawn from a study of a mutant IDH1 vaccine in newly diagnosed glioma. For the study at large: Mean patient age was approximately 39 years; around 60% were male and roughly 38% female.

Regarding time point: week 35, safety follow-up. Every vaccination contained 300 ug of the mutant IDH1 20-mer peptide and was paired with topical imiquimod. This clone appeared a single time. Its antigen is still unknown. Assay: immunoSEQ multiplex PCR; the TCRdb copy retains only in-frame clones and omits some. The sample consists of over 55,000 clones, roughly 79% of them appearing once. Germline CDR1 SGHDN, CDR2 FVKESK. The CDR3 totals 20 residues. With V trimmed by 4 bases and J by 4 bases, 15 bases remained unmatched. The source is a man aged 35-49 years with glioma. Source: PBMCs, taken from a glioma patient whose treatment included an IDH1 peptide vaccine. The rearrangement joins TRBV14 to TRBJ2-1; 14 nucleotides align to TRBD2. The CDR3 DNA follows: TGTGCCAGCAGCCTACCGCGGTGGGGACTAGCGGGAGTACGGTACAATGAGCAGTTCTTC. Its protein product is CASSLPRWGLAGVRYNEQFF.